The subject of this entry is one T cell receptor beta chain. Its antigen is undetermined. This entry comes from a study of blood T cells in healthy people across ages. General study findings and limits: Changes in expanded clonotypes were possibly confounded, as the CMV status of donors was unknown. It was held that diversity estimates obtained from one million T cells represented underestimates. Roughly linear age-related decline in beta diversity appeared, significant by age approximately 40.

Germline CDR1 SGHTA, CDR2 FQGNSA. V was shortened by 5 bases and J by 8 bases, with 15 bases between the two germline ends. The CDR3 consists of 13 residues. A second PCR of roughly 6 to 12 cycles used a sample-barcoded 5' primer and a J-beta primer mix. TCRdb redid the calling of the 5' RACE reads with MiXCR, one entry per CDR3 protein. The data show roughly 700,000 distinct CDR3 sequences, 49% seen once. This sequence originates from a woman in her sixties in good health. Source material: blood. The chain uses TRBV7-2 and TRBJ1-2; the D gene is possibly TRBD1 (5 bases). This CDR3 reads CASSPRRGSGYTF. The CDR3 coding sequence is TGTGCCAGCAGCCCGAGACGGGGGAGCGGCTACACCTTC. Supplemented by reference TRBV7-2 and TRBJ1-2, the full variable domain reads GAGVSQSPSNKVTEKGKDVELRCDPISGHTALYWYRQSLGQGLEFLIYFQGNSAPDKSGLPSDRFSAERTGGSVSTLTIQRTQQEDSAVYLCASSPRRGSGYTFGSGTRLTVV.